These T cell receptor beta chains were read from a single sample in a study of blood T cell repertoires in COVID-19. The assay was immunoSEQ multiplex PCR, and TCRdb's table has in-frame clones only and misses some. The sample consists of 65,000 or so clones, roughly 84% of them appearing once. Input material: peripheral blood. These receptors all stem from a man aged 30 to 45 with COVID-19, enrolled during active disease. Both conserved end residues are part of each CDR3. The D gene is left open where the match is weak. Expanded clones are given a class, and other clones once, few, many or no size at all.

CDR3 DNA	CDR3 protein	clone size	D gene	CDR3 length	V gene	J gene
TGTGCCAGCAGCTTTACGGAGGTCGGGAACACTGAAGCTTTCTTT	CASSFTEVGNTEAFF	NA	NA	15	TRBV5-6	TRBJ1-1
TGTGCCAGCAGCCGGGACTTGAGCAATCAGCCCCAGCATTTT	CASSRDLSNQPQHF	NA	NA	14	TRBV7-9	TRBJ1-5
TGTGCCAGCAAACGATCCGGGACTAGCGGGAGGAATGAGCAGTTCTTC	CASKRSGTSGRNEQFF	NA	TRBD2	16	TRBV27	TRBJ2-1
TGTGCCAGCACAGGGGGTATCTACGAGCAGTACTTC	CASTGGIYEQYF	NA	TRBD1	12	TRBV28	TRBJ2-7
TGTGCCAGCAGCAAGCGCCTAGCCAATGAGCAGTTCTTC	CASSKRLANEQFF	few	NA	13	TRBV6-5	TRBJ2-1
TGTGCCAGCAGCACGGCCGCGGGGACGGAGACCCAGTACTTC	CASSTAAGTETQYF	once	NA	14	TRBV13	TRBJ2-5
TGTGCCAGCAGCCCTTCGGGCAATGAGCAGTTCTTC	CASSPSGNEQFF	NA	NA	12	TRBV5-6	TRBJ2-1
TGTGCCAGCAGCTCCAGAGCGACCGATAACTACGAGCAGTACTTC	CASSSRATDNYEQYF	NA	NA	15	TRBV7-2	TRBJ2-7
TGTGCCTTAAGACAGTTCATGAACACTGAAGCTTTCTTT	CALRQFMNTEAFF	few	NA	13	TRBV6-6	TRBJ1-1
TGTGCCAGCAGCCACCGACAGGGGACTAACTATGGCTACACCTTC	CASSHRQGTNYGYTF	NA	TRBD1	15	TRBV14	TRBJ1-2
TGTGCCATCAGTGACTACGCCTTAAGCGGCAATACAGATACGCAGTATTTT	CAISDYALSGNTDTQYF	NA	NA	17	TRBV10-3	TRBJ2-3
TGTGCCAGCACCGGGGAATCGAACACCGGGGAGCTGTTTTTT	CASTGESNTGELFF	NA	NA	14	TRBV2	TRBJ2-2
TGTGCCAGCAGCCGGGACTGGATGAACACTGAAGCTTTCTTT	CASSRDWMNTEAFF	NA	NA	14	TRBV3-1/TRBV3-2	TRBJ1-1
TGTGCCAGCAGCGGACAGGGCTACGAGCAGTACTTC	CASSGQGYEQYF	once	TRBD1	12	TRBV7-2	TRBJ2-7
TGCGCCAGCAGCTCGGAAGGCGGGAGTATCACTGAAGCTTTCTTT	CASSSEGGSITEAFF	NA	NA	15	TRBV5-1	TRBJ1-1
TGTGCCAGCAGCTCAACGTCCCCCCCGGGACAGGGATTATACGAGCAGTACTTC	CASSSTSPPGQGLYEQYF	NA	TRBD1	18	TRBV7-9	TRBJ2-7
TGTGCCAGCCAAGGCGGGGCGGGAGGGGGAAATTACTACAATGAGCAGTTCTTC	CASQGGAGGGNYYNEQFF	few	TRBD2	18	TRBV19	TRBJ2-1
TGTGCCAGTGGGGGACAGGGACTATACGAGCAGTACTTC	CASGGQGLYEQYF	NA	TRBD1	13	TRBV19	TRBJ2-7
TGTGCCAGCAGTTACTCCGGGACAGGATATAGCAATCAGCCCCAGCATTTT	CASSYSGTGYSNQPQHF	NA	TRBD1	17	TRBV27	TRBJ1-5
TGTGCCAGCAGTCCTCTATCTGAAGCTTTCTTT	CASSPLSEAFF	NA	NA	11	TRBV28	TRBJ1-1
TGTGCCAGCAGCCGAGACAGGGGGCTCACCGGGGAGCTGTTTTTT	CASSRDRGLTGELFF	NA	TRBD1	15	TRBV11-2	TRBJ2-2
TGTGCCATCACGGAGCCGGGACAGGGGGTGAGGGAAGCTTTCTTT	CAITEPGQGVREAFF	NA	TRBD1	15	TRBV10-3	TRBJ1-1
TGTGCCAGTAGTATAGACTCGTACAATGAGCAGTTCTTC	CASSIDSYNEQFF	NA	NA	13	TRBV19	TRBJ2-1
TGTGCCAGCAGTACCCGGAGCGAGTTCTCTGGAAACACCATATATTTT	CASSTRSEFSGNTIYF	NA	NA	16	TRBV28	TRBJ1-3
TGTGCCAGCAGGCGGTATGCGGGGGCCTCCTACGAGCAGTACTTC	CASRRYAGASYEQYF	NA	NA	15	TRBV28	TRBJ2-7
TGTGCCAGCAGTCAGGAGGGGTGGGACACAGATACGCAGTATTTT	CASSQEGWDTDTQYF	NA	NA	15	TRBV6-5	TRBJ2-3
TGTGCCAGTACCCCGAGTAGCGGCAAAGAGACCCAGTACTTC	CASTPSSGKETQYF	NA	NA	14	TRBV6-5	TRBJ2-5
TGTGCCACCAGCAGAACAGGACGGGACCAAGAGACCCAGTACTTC	CATSRTGRDQETQYF	NA	NA	15	TRBV15	TRBJ2-5
TGCAGCGTTTTCGCGGGCTCTGGGGCCAACGTCCTGACTTTC	CSVFAGSGANVLTF	NA	NA	14	TRBV29-1	TRBJ2-6
TGTGCCAGCAGCCAATGGCAGAGGACTAACTATGGCTACACCTTC	CASSQWQRTNYGYTF	NA	NA	15	TRBV3-1/TRBV3-2	TRBJ1-2
TGTGCCAGCAGCTACCCGGGATCTGGGGCTTTCTTT	CASSYPGSGAFF	once	NA	12	TRBV5-4	TRBJ1-1
TGTGCCAGCAGCCCCATCGGGACAGGGATCTACGAGCAGTACTTC	CASSPIGTGIYEQYF	NA	TRBD1	15	TRBV28	TRBJ2-7
TGTGCCAGCAGCCTGACAGGGTCGAATTCACCCCTCCACTTT	CASSLTGSNSPLHF	NA	TRBD1	14	TRBV3-1/TRBV3-2	TRBJ1-6
TGTGCCAGTAGTTGGCTAGCGGGAGCTGAAGATACGCAGTATTTT	CASSWLAGAEDTQYF	NA	TRBD2	15	TRBV19	TRBJ2-3
TGTGCCACCAGTGAGGGGTCGAGCGGGAACAATGAGCAGTTCTTC	CATSEGSSGNNEQFF	NA	TRBD2	15	TRBV24-1	TRBJ2-1
TGTGCCAGCAGCACCCCTACAACTAGCGGGACCTACGAGCAGTACTTC	CASSTPTTSGTYEQYF	NA	TRBD2	16	TRBV11-2	TRBJ2-7
TGTGCCTGGAGCCCGGGACTAGCGGGAGGGCGAAGAGATACGCAGTATTTT	CAWSPGLAGGRRDTQYF	NA	TRBD2	17	TRBV30	TRBJ2-3
TGTGCCAGCAGCCCGCGGAGGGGACTACCGCAAGAGACCCAGTACTTC	CASSPRRGLPQETQYF	NA	TRBD2	16	TRBV9	TRBJ2-5
TGTGCCAGCATCAGCCGGGACAGGGATTTGGGAAAACTGTTTTTT	CASISRDRDLGKLFF	NA	TRBD1	15	TRBV28	TRBJ1-4
TGTGCCTGGAGTGGAGATATCAATCAGCCCCAGCATTTT	CAWSGDINQPQHF	few	NA	13	TRBV30	TRBJ1-5
TGTGCCAGCAGCTTAGATCACAGGCCTGGAAACACCATATATTTT	CASSLDHRPGNTIYF	NA	NA	15	TRBV11-2	TRBJ1-3
TGTGCCAGCAGTTTCGGGGGGAACTACGAGCAGTACTTC	CASSFGGNYEQYF	NA	TRBD2	13	TRBV28	TRBJ2-7
TGTGCCAGCAGCTTAACTGGACAGGGAGGCGCAGATACGCAGTATTTT	CASSLTGQGGADTQYF	NA	TRBD1	16	TRBV11-2	TRBJ2-3
TGCGCCAGCAGCCAAGAGAGAAGGGGGACTGAAGCTTTCTTT	CASSQERRGTEAFF	NA	NA	14	TRBV4-3	TRBJ1-1
TGTGCCAGCAGTGAGGACAGGGCGATTAATGAAAAACTGTTTTTT	CASSEDRAINEKLFF	NA	TRBD1	15	TRBV2	TRBJ1-4
TGTGCCAGCAGCTTGGGCGCAGGGGCTAGGGACAATGAGCAGTTCTTC	CASSLGAGARDNEQFF	NA	NA	16	TRBV5-4	TRBJ2-1
TGTGCCACCAGCAGAAGGACTAGCGGACCTATCGGGGAGCTGTTTTTT	CATSRRTSGPIGELFF	NA	TRBD2	16	TRBV15	TRBJ2-2
TGTGCCAGTAGTACATTCATACAGGGACCTGAAGCTTTCTTT	CASSTFIQGPEAFF	few	NA	14	TRBV19	TRBJ1-1
TGTGCCACCAGTGATTTCGGTCAGCCCCAGCATTTT	CATSDFGQPQHF	NA	NA	12	TRBV24-1	TRBJ1-5
TGTGCCTGGAAGACAGGGAGCTCCTATAATTCACCCCTCCACTTT	CAWKTGSSYNSPLHF	NA	TRBD1	15	TRBV30	TRBJ1-6
TGTGCCAGCATTCCTGGACAGGGGGCGAGTGAGCAGTACTTC	CASIPGQGASEQYF	NA	TRBD1	14	TRBV6-5	TRBJ2-7
TGCAGTGCTGGCCGGGGGGGGGAGTTCTTC	CSAGRGGEFF	NA	TRBD2	10	TRBV20-1	TRBJ2-1